Listed here are 20 T cell receptor beta chains from one sample, sequenced in a study of T cell responses to AZD1222 COVID-19 vaccine. Here immunoSEQ multiplex PCR was the method, and the copy in TCRdb shows in-frame clones only, minus some. This table holds fewer than 130,000 clones, around nine tenths found once. The sequences come from peripheral blood, collected 28 days after the second AZD1222 dose. These receptors were obtained from an adult who received the AZD1222 COVID-19 vaccine.

The chain recombines TRBV6-5 with TRBJ1-6, with D hard to call. V lost 6 bases to trimming and J lost 8 bases, with 11 bases between them. The CDR3 has 13 amino acids. Germline loops: CDR1 MNHEY, CDR2 SVGAGI. The CDR3 nucleotides are TGTGCCAGCAGATTAACCCGGGATTCACCCCTCCACTTT. This sequence encodes CASRLTRDSPLHF.

The CDR3 nucleotides read TGTGCCAGCAGCCCTGGCCGGGGGCCCGAGCAGTACTTC. This sequence encodes CASSPGRGPEQYF. The V and J genes are TRBV5-6 and TRBJ2-7; the D gene could be TRBD1 or TRBD2 (6 bases each). The CDR3 length is 13 residues. The ends were cut back, 4 bases at V and 6 bases at J, with 14 bases in the middle. Germline V lookup: CDR1 SGHDT, CDR2 YYEEEE. Together with reference TRBV5-6 and TRBJ2-7, the CDR3 gives the full variable domain: DAGVTQSPTHLIKTRGQQVTLRCSPKSGHDTVSWYQQALGQGPQFIFQYYEEEERQRGNFPDRFSGHQFPNYSSELNVNALLLGDSALYLCASSPGRGPEQYFGPGTRLTVT.

The chain is built from TRBV6-4 and TRBJ2-1; TRBD2 might be the D (6 bases). This CDR3 region has 15 residues. Trimming stripped 6 bases from V and 1 base from J, with 13 bases between. The germline CDR1 and CDR2 sequences are MRHNA and SNTAGT. The CDR3 nucleotides read TGTGCCAGCAGCCCGACGGGGGAATCCTACAATGAGCAGTTCTTC. Translating gives CASSPTGESYNEQFF.

V usage is TRBV27 and J usage is TRBJ2-7; D call uncertain. The V and J ends lost 6 bases and 2 bases respectively, with 11 bases between them. CDR1 MNHEY and CDR2 SMNVEV come from the germline V gene (reference sequence). CDR3 length equals 13 residues. The CDR3 bases are TGTGCCAGCAGCTTGCTTTGGCCCTACGAGCAGTACTTC. Translation gives CASSLLWPYEQYF.

This clone ranks as medium-sized. The chain links TRBV7-2 to TRBJ2-1, with D possibly being TRBD2 (5 bases). Trimming took 1 base from V and 4 from J, leaving 11 bases between them. Germline V CDR1 and CDR2: SGHTA, FQGNSA. CDR3 length: 15 residues. The DNA for the CDR3 is TGTGCCAGCAGCTTAGGTCACGGGGATTACAATGAGCAGTTCTTC. Its translation: CASSLGHGDYNEQFF.

The chain combines TRBV7-8 with TRBJ2-5, with 10 bases lining up with TRBD2. Germline CDR1 SGHVS, CDR2 FQNEAQ. This CDR3 region has 17 residues. V shed 0 bases, J shed 2 bases, and the junction held 6 bases outside the gene matches. CDR3 DNA: TGTGCCAGCAGCTTAGCGGCCCTAGCGGGGGAACAAGAGACCCAGTACTTC. It codes for CASSLAALAGEQETQYF.

The chain carries TRBV7-2 and TRBJ2-7; D unresolved. V shed 2 bases and J shed 3 bases, with 8 bases lying between them. The germline CDR1 and CDR2 sequences are SGHTA and FQGNSA. The CDR3 totals 13 residues. CDR3 sequence (DNA): TGTGCCAGCAGCTTATCAGCAGTCTACGAGCAGTACTTC. This translates into CASSLSAVYEQYF.

The rearrangement links TRBV18 to TRBJ2-7, with 8 positions matching TRBD1. Germline V gene lookup returns CDR1 KGHSH and CDR2 LQKENI. The CDR3 is 15 residues long. Trimming removed 3 bases from V and 6 bases from J; junction bases left unmatched: 10. The CDR3 nucleotides read TGTGCCAGCTCACCTCCCTCGACAGGGGCGAGCGAGCAGTACTTC. This gives the protein CASSPPSTGASEQYF.

This chain links TRBV19 with TRBJ2-3, with D possibly called TRBD1 or TRBD2 (5 bases each). The CDR3 contains 15 residues. Trimming took off 5 bases at V and 1 base at J, with 13 bases between the two ends. Germline CDR1 and CDR2: LNHDA and SQIVND (reference sequence). The CDR3 DNA sequence: TGTGCCAGTAGTGGTGCTAGCAGGGGCACAGATACGCAGTATTTT. Amino acids: CASSGASRGTDTQYF.

This clone was recorded only once. The CDR3 sequence is CASSRTSGGYNEQFF. CDR3 DNA sequence: TGTGCCAGCAGTCGGACTAGCGGGGGCTACAATGAGCAGTTCTTC. The chain joins TRBV6-5 to TRBJ2-1; 13 bases are shared with TRBD2. The V segment lost 5 bases and the J segment 3 bases; nucleotides outside the gene matches: 1. Germline CDR1 and CDR2: MNHEY and SVGAGI. The CDR3 is 15 amino acids.

The chain couples TRBV29-1 to TRBJ1-1; TRBD1 might be the D (6 bases). The CDR3 has 12 amino acids. Germline assignment: CDR1 SQVTM and CDR2 ANQGSEA. Trimming removed 6 bases at V and 5 bases at J, with 13 bases between. CDR3 DNA sequence: TGCAGCGTACAGGGTGGGAGGACTGAAGCTTTCTTT. Translating gives CSVQGGRTEAFF.

The chain uses TRBV7-8 and TRBJ2-5; tentatively, D is TRBD1 or TRBD2 (5 bases each). V shed 2 bases and J shed 4 bases, with 14 bases lying between them. The CDR3 sequence is 15 residues long. CDR1 and CDR2 (germline): SGHVS, FQNEAQ. The CDR3: CASSLPLGPGETQYF. In nucleotides, the CDR3 is TGTGCCAGCAGCTTACCCCTGGGACCTGGAGAGACCCAGTACTTC.

The gene calls are TRBV12-3 or TRBV12-4 and TRBJ1-4; D remains unclear. Trimming shortened V by 5 bases and J by 10 bases, and 11 bases separated the two germline ends. This CDR3 contains 12 residues. Here the CDR3 DNA reads TGTGCCAGCAGTACTTCCGAGGGAAAACTGTTTTTT. It codes for CASSTSEGKLFF.

The CDR3 region is CAWSFETADTQYF. The CDR3, as DNA: TGTGCCTGGAGTTTCGAGACAGCAGATACGCAGTATTTT. V and J are TRBV30 and TRBJ2-3; TRBD1 might be the D (5 bases). Looked up from germline, CDR1 is GTSNPN and CDR2 is SVGIG (reference sequence). V was clipped by 2 bases and J by 4 bases, with 10 bases between them. The CDR3 covers 13 residues. The whole variable domain, filled in from reference TRBV30 and TRBJ2-3, reads SQTIHQWPATLVQPVGSPLSLECTVEGTSNPNLYWYRQAAGRGLQLLFYSVGIGQISSEVPQNLSASRPQDRQFILSSKKLLLSDSGFYLCAWSFETADTQYFGPGTRLTVL.

The chain joins TRBV6-5 to TRBJ1-3; 8 nucleotides agree with TRBD1. V was pared by 2 bases and J by 3 bases, with 3 bases of the junction left unmatched. The CDR3 consists of 15 residues. From germline, CDR1 is MNHEY and CDR2 SVGAGI. The CDR3 region has the DNA TGTGCCAGCAGTTACGACAGGGGTGGTGGAAACACCATATATTTT. Amino acid sequence: CASSYDRGGGNTIYF.

The chain combines TRBV19 with TRBJ2-3, with 10 bases lining up with TRBD2. Germline V gives CDR1 LNHDA, CDR2 SQIVND (reference sequence). This CDR3 comprises 16 residues. After removal of 3 bases from V and 2 bases from J, the junction contained 5 bases not matched to a gene. The CDR3 DNA is TGTGCCAGTAGTATCGTAGCGGGGGGATACACAGATACGCAGTATTTT. The encoded protein is CASSIVAGGYTDTQYF. Full variable domain (outside the CDR3, taken from reference TRBV19 and TRBJ2-3): DGGITQSPKYLFRKEGQNVTLSCEQNLNHDAMYWYRQDPGQGLRLIYYSQIVNDFQKGDIAEGYSVSREKKESFPLTVTSAQKNPTAFYLCASSIVAGGYTDTQYFGPGTRLTVL.

The chain is built from TRBV5-4 and TRBJ2-2, with D possibly TRBD2 on 5 matching bases. Germline V gene data show CDR1 as SGHNT and CDR2 as YYREEE (reference sequence). Trimming removed 1 base from V and 2 bases from J, with 12 bases in between. The CDR3 covers 16 residues. The CDR3 DNA follows: TGTGCCAGCAGCTTGTTTGGACTGGCCAACACCGGGGAGCTGTTTTTT. Its translation: CASSLFGLANTGELFF.

The chain combines TRBV12-5 with TRBJ1-1; 12 bases are a match to TRBD1. The germline gives CDR1 LGHNT, CDR2 FRNRAP. V was clipped by 8 bases and J by 1 base; unmatched bases: 5. The CDR3 sequence is 15 residues long. Here the CDR3 reads CASRGQGARNTEAFF. The CDR3 DNA follows: TGTGCTAGTCGGGGACAGGGGGCACGGAACACTGAAGCTTTCTTT.

V and J are TRBV7-6 and TRBJ2-1; D gene ambiguous. CDR1 is SGHVS and CDR2 is FNYEAQ in the germline V gene. Trimming cost V 1 base and J 10 bases, with 11 bases left between them. This CDR3 region has 13 residues. DNA for the CDR3: TGTGCCAGCAGCTTAGGAGGTGGCTTGGAGCAGTTCTTC. Translating it yields CASSLGGGLEQFF.

The V and J genes are TRBV18 and TRBJ2-5; TRBD2 agrees at 8 bases. The CDR3 totals 14 residues. The V segment lost 5 bases and the J segment 1 base; nucleotides outside the gene matches: 3. Germline lookup yields CDR1 KGHSH and CDR2 LQKENI. CDR3 bases: TGTGCCAGCTCAGTACTAGCGGCCCAAGAGACCCAGTACTTC. This encodes CASSVLAAQETQYF.